The source of this T cell receptor (beta chain) is a study of blood T cell repertoires in COVID-19. Whole-study context: T cells, B-cell-depleted T cells, or PBMCs supplied cDNA or gDNA.

Sequencing used immunoSEQ multiplex PCR; TCRdb keeps in-frame clones, though not all of them. Of 100,000 or so clones in the sample, about 85% were seen once. The germline V and J ends were trimmed by 4 bases and 4 bases, with 21 bases remaining between them. Per the germline V gene, CDR1 is LGHNA and CDR2 is YNFKEQ. The CDR3 runs to 17 residues. The chain combines TRBV4-2 with TRBJ2-3; a possible D gene is TRBD2 (6 bases). Sequenced material: peripheral blood. The clonotype comes from a woman aged 70-85 years with active or convalescent COVID-19. In nucleotides, the CDR3 is TGTGCCAGCAGCCGATACCAGGACTACTCTGGGGCAGATACGCAGTATTTT. Translating gives CASSRYQDYSGADTQYF.